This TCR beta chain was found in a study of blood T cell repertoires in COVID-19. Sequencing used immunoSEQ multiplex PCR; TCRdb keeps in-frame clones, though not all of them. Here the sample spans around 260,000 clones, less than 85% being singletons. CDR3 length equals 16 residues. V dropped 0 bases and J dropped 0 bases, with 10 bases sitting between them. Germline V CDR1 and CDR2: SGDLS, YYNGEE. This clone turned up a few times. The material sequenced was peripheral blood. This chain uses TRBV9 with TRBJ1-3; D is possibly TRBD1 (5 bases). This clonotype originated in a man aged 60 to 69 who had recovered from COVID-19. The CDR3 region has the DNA TGTGCCAGCAGCGTAGGGGGCAGGAGCTCTGGAAACACCATATATTTT. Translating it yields CASSVGGRSSGNTIYF.